The following is a TCR beta chain sequence with its context. Its target is unknown. The time point: sample taken at primary tumor resection. Researchers sequenced whole RNA taken from tumor, nontumor lung or frozen PBMC without sorting. Trimming took 7 bases from V and 7 from J, leaving 23 bases between them. Per the germline V gene, CDR1 is LGHNT and CDR2 is FRNRAP. CDR3 size: 16 residues. Each molecule of TCR cDNA was tagged with one unique molecular identifier. TCRdb called the 5' RACE reads again in MiXCR, with one record for every CDR3 protein. Among about 92,000 distinct CDR3 sequences listed, 12% were seen once. The data were obtained in a study of spatial heterogeneity in lung cancer. Study in general: Detected beta-chain sequences consistently exceeded alpha-chain sequences. For the average unique TCR and UMI combination, more than eight occurrences appeared in raw reads.

General observations from the study: The study found ubiquitous expanded tumor TCRs in blood more at resection than follow-up.

V and J are TRBV12-5 and TRBJ2-1; D possibly corresponds to TRBD1 (7 bases). This sample comprised PBMCs, obtained at surgery. This TCR was sampled from a male donor with early-stage non-small cell lung cancer. The CDR3, as DNA: TGTGCTAGTGACCCGCAGCGCAGGGGGGCTGGGAATGAGCAGTTCTTC. This codes for CASDPQRRGAGNEQFF.